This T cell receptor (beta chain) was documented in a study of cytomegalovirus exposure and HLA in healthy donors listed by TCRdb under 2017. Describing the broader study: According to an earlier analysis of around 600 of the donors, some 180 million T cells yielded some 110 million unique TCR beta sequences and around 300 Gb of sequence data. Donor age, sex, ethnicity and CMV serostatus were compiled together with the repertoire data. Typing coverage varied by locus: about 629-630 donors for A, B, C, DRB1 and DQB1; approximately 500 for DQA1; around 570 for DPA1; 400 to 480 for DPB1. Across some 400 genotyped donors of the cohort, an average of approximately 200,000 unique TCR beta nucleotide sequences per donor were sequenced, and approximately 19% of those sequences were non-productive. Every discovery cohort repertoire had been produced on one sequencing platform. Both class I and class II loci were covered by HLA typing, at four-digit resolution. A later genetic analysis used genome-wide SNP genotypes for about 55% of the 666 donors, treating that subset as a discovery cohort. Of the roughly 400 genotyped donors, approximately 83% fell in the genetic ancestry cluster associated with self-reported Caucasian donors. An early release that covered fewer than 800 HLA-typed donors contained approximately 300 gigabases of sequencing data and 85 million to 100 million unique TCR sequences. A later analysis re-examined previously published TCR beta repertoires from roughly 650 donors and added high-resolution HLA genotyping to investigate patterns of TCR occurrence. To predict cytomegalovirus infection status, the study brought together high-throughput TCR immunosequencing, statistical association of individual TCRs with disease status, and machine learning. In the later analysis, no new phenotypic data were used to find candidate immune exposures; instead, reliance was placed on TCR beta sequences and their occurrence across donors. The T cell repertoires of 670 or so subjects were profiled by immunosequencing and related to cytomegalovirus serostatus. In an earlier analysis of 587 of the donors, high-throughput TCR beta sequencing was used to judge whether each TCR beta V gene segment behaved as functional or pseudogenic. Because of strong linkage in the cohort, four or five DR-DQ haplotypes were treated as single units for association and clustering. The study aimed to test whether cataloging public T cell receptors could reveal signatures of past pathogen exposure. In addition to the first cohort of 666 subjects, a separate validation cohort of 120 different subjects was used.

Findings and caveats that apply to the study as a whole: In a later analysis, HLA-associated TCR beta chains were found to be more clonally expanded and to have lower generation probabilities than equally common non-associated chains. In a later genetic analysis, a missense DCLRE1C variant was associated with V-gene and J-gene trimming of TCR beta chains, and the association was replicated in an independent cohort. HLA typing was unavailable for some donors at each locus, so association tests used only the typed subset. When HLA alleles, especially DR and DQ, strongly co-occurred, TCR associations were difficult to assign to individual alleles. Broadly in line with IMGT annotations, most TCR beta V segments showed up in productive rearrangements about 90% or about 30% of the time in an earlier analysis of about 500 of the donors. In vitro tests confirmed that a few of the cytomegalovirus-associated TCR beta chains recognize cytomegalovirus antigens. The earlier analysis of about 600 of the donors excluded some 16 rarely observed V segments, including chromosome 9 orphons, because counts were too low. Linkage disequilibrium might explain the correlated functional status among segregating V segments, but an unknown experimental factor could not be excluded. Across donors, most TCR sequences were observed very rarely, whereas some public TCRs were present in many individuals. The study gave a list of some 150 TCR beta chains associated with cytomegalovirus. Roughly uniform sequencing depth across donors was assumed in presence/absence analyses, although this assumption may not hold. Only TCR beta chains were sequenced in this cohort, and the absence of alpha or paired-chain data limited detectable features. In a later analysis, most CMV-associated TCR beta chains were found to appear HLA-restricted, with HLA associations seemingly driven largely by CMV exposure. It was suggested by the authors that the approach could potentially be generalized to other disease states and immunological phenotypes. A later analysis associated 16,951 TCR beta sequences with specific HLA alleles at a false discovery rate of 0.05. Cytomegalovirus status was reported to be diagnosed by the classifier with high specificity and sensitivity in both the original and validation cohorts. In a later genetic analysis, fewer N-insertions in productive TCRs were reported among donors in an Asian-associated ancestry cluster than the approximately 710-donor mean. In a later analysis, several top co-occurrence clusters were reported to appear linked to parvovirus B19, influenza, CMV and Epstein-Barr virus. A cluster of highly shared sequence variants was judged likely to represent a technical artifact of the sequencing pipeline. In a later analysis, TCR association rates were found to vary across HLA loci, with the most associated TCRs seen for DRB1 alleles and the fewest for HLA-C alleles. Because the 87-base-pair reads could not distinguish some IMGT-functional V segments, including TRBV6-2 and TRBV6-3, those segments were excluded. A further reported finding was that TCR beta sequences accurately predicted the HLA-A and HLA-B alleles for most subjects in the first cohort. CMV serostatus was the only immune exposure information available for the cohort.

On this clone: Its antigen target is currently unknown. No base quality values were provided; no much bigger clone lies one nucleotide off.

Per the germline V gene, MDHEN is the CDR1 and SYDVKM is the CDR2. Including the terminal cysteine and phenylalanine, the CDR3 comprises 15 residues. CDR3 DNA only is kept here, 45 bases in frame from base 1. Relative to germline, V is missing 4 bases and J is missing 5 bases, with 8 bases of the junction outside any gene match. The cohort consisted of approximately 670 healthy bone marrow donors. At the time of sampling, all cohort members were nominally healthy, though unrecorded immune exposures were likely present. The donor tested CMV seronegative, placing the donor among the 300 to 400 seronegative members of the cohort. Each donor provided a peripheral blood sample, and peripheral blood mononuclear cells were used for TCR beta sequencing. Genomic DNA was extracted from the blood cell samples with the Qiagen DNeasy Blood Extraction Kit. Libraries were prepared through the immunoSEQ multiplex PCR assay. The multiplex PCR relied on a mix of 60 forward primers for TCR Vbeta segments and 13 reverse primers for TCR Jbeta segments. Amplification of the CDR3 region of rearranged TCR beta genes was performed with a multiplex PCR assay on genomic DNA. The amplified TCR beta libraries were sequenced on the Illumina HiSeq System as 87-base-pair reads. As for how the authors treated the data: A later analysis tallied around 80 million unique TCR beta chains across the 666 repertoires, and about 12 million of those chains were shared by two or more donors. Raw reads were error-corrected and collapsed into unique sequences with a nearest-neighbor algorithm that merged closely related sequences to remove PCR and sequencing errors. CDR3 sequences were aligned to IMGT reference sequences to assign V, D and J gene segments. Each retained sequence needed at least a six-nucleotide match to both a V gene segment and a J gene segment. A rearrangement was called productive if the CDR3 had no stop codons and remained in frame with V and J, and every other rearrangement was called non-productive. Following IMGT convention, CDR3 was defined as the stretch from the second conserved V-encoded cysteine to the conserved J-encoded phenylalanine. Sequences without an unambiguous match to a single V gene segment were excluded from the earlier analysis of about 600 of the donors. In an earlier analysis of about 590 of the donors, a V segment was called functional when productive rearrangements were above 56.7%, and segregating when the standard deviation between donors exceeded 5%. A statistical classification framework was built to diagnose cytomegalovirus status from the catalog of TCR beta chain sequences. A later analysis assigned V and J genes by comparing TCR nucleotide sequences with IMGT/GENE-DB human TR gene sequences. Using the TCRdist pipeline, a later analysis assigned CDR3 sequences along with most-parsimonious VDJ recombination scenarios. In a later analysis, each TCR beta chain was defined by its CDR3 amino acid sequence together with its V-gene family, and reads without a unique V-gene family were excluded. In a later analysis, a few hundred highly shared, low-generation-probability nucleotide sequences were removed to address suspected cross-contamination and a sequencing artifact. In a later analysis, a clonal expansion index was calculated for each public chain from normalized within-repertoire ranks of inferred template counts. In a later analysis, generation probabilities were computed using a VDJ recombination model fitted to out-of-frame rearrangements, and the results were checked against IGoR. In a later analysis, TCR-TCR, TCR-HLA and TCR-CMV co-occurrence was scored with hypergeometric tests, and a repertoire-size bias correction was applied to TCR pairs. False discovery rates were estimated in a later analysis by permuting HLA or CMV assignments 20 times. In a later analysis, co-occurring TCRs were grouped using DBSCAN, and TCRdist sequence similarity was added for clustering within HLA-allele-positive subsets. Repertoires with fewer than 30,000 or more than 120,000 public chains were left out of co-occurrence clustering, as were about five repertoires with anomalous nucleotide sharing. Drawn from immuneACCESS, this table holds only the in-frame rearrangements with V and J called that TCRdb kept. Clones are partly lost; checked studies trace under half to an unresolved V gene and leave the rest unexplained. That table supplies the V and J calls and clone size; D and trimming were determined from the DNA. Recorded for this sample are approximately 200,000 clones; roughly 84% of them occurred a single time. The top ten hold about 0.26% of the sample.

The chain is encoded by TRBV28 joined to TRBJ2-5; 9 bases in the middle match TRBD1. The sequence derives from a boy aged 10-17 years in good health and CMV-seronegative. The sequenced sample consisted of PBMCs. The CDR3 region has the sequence CASSSGQGFRETQYF. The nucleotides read TGTGCCAGCAGTTCGGGACAGGGCTTTAGGGAGACCCAGTACTTC.